This is a list of T cell receptor beta chains from one sample in a study of CD8+ T cells in alopecia areata. The repertoire was sequenced with immunoSEQ multiplex PCR; TCRdb's copy has only in-frame clones and lacks some. The sample holds about 120,000 clones, about two fifths seen once. Sequencing input: CD4+ T cells sorted from blood. The source of these receptors is a human donor with alopecia areata. The CDR3 runs from the conserved cysteine through the conserved F or W. D genes are given only for firm matches. Clone size is given for some rows only: seen once, a few or many times, or a class if the clone is expanded.

>TRBV7-2|TRBJ2-1|few|NA
CASSSDSSSYNEQFF
TGTGCCAGCAGCTCGGACTCGAGCTCCTACAATGAGCAGTTCTTC
>TRBV15|TRBJ1-5|NA|NA
CATSSRGSNQPQHF
TGTGCCACCAGCAGCCGGGGTAGCAATCAGCCCCAGCATTTT
>TRBV2|TRBJ2-5|few|TRBD2
CASSVRGGQETQYF
TGTGCCAGCAGTGTTCGGGGGGGGCAGGAGACCCAGTACTTC
>TRBV20-1|TRBJ2-1|NA|NA
CSAGGSNEQFF
TGCAGTGCGGGCGGTAGCAATGAGCAGTTCTTC
>TRBV28|TRBJ2-1|few|NA
CASTFLTVDEQFF
TGTGCCAGCACCTTCCTGACGGTCGATGAGCAGTTCTTC
>TRBV5-6|TRBJ1-5|NA|NA
CASSLTAAVPHQPQHF
TGTGCCAGCAGCTTGACGGCGGCAGTACCACATCAGCCCCAGCATTTT
>TRBV18|TRBJ2-7|few|TRBD2
CASSAPSGRADEQYF
TGTGCCAGCTCAGCCCCGAGCGGGAGGGCCGACGAGCAGTACTTC
>TRBV29-1|TRBJ1-1|few|NA
CSGISSGTVNTEAFF
TGCAGCGGCATATCTTCGGGCACGGTGAACACTGAAGCTTTCTTT
>TRBV18|TRBJ2-5|NA|NA
CASSQEGRETQYF
TGTGCCAGCTCACAGGAGGGCCGGGAGACCCAGTACTTC
>TRBV29-1|TRBJ1-1|NA|NA
CSVEVGSGTEAFF
TGCAGCGTTGAAGTGGGTTCTGGCACTGAAGCTTTCTTT
>TRBV30|TRBJ2-1|NA|NA
CAWSPPAHNEQFF
TGTGCCTGGAGCCCGCCTGCTCACAATGAGCAGTTCTTC
>TRBV7-9|TRBJ1-1|few|NA
CASSDPTRPVNTEAFF
TGTGCCAGCAGCGATCCCACTCGTCCGGTGAACACTGAAGCTTTCTTT
>TRBV5-4|TRBJ2-3|NA|TRBD1
CASSRDRLGDTQYF
TGTGCCAGCAGCCGGGACAGGTTGGGAGATACGCAGTATTTT
>TRBV9|TRBJ2-5|NA|TRBD2
CASSSSGRPGETQYF
TGTGCCAGCAGCTCTAGCGGGAGGCCGGGGGAGACCCAGTACTTC
>TRBV5-6|TRBJ2-7|NA|TRBD2
CASSFITSGSGEQYF
TGTGCCAGCAGCTTCATTACTAGCGGGAGTGGGGAGCAGTACTTC
>TRBV5-6|TRBJ1-2|NA|NA
CASSLYVGRNIGYTF
TGTGCCAGCAGCTTGTACGTAGGACGGAATATTGGCTACACCTTC
>TRBV5-1|TRBJ2-7|NA|NA
CASSLVQGRTAGEQYF
TGCGCCAGCAGCTTGGTGCAGGGACGGACTGCTGGGGAGCAGTACTTC
>TRBV4-2|TRBJ2-1|NA|NA
CASSQRSQNEQFF
TGTGCCAGCAGCCAACGTTCCCAGAATGAGCAGTTCTTC
>TRBV5-1|TRBJ1-6|NA|TRBD1
CASRDWDRSSPLHF
TGCGCCAGCAGGGACTGGGACAGGAGTTCACCCCTCCACTTT
>TRBV19|TRBJ2-1|NA|NA
CASSIDGEQFF
TGTGCCAGTAGTATAGATGGGGAGCAGTTCTTC
>TRBV6-5|TRBJ2-5|NA|NA
CASSYSGETQYF
TGTGCCAGCAGTTACTCCGGAGAGACCCAGTACTTC
>TRBV2|TRBJ1-1|NA|NA
CALGRSLEAFF
TGTGCGTTGGGCAGAAGCCTTGAAGCTTTCTTT
>TRBV30|TRBJ2-2|NA|NA
CAWRDTNTGELFF
TGTGCCTGGAGAGATACGAACACCGGGGAGCTGTTTTTT
>TRBV7-9|TRBJ2-6|NA|NA
CASSRGSGANVLTF
TGTGCCAGCAGTCGGGGCTCTGGGGCCAACGTCCTGACTTTC
>TRBV27|TRBJ1-5|NA|NA
CASSGQTHGNQPQHF
TGTGCCAGCAGTGGACAGACCCATGGCAATCAGCCCCAGCATTTT
>TRBV29-1|TRBJ1-2|NA|NA
CSVVSTANYGYTF
TGCAGCGTTGTTTCTACGGCTAACTATGGCTACACCTTC
>TRBV29-1|TRBJ2-6|NA|NA
CSVASGGGANVLTF
TGCAGCGTTGCATCCGGTGGGGGGGCCAACGTCCTGACTTTC
>TRBV19|TRBJ1-2|few|NA
CASSRYQGNYGYTF
TGTGCCAGTAGTCGTTACCAGGGAAACTATGGCTACACCTTC
>TRBV6-5|TRBJ1-2|NA|TRBD1
CASGQDLHGYTF
TGTGCCAGCGGACAGGATCTCCATGGCTACACCTTC
>TRBV7-2|TRBJ2-5|once|NA
CASSPRGVQETQYF
TGTGCCAGCAGCCCTCGGGGCGTCCAAGAGACCCAGTACTTC
>TRBV4-2|TRBJ1-1|NA|NA
CASSQRQVNTEAFF
TGTGCCAGCAGCCAACGACAGGTGAACACTGAAGCTTTCTTT
>TRBV19|TRBJ1-2|many|NA
CASSPSGTEANYGYTF
TGTGCCAGTAGTCCTTCTGGGACGGAAGCTAACTATGGCTACACCTTC